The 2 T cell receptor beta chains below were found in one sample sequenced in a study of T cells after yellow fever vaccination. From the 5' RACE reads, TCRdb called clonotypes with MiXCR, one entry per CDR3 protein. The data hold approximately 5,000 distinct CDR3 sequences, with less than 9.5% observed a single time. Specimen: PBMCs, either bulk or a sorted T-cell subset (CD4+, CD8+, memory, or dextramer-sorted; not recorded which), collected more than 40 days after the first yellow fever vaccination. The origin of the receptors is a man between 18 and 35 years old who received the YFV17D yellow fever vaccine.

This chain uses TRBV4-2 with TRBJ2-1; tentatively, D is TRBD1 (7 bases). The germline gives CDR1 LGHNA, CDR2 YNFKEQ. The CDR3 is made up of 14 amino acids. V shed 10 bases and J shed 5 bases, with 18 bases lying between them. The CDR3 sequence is CAMSPGGQHNEQFF. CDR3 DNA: TGTGCCATGAGCCCCGGGGGACAGCACAATGAGCAGTTCTTC.

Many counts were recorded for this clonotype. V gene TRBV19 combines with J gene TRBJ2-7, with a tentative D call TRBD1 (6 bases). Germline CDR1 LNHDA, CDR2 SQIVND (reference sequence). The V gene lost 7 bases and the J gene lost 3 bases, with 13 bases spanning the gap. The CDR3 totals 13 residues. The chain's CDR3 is CASKAGDLYEQYF. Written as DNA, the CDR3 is TGTGCCAGTAAGGCAGGGGATCTCTACGAGCAGTACTTC. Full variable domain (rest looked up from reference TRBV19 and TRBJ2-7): DGGITQSPKYLFRKEGQNVTLSCEQNLNHDAMYWYRQDPGQGLRLIYYSQIVNDFQKGDIAEGYSVSREKKESFPLTVTSAQKNPTAFYLCASKAGDLYEQYFGPGTRLTVT.